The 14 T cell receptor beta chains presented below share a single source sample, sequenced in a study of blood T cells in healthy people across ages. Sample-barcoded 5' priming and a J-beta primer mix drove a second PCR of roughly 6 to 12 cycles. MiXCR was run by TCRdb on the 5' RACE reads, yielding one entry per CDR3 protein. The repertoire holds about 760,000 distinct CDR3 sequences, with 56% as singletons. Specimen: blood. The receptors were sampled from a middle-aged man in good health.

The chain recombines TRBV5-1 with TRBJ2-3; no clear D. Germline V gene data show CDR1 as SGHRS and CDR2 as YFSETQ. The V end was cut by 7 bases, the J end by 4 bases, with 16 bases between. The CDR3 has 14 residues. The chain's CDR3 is CASGVVVSADTQYF. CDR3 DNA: TGCGCCAGCGGGGTCGTGGTAAGCGCAGATACGCAGTATTTT.

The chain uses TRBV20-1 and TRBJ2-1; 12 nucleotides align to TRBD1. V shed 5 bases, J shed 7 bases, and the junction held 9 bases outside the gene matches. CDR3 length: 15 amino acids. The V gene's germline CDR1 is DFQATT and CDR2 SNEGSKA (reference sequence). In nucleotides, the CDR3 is TGCAGTGCTGAGGGGGACAGGGGGCATCAGAATGAGCAGTTCTTC. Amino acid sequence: CSAEGDRGHQNEQFF.

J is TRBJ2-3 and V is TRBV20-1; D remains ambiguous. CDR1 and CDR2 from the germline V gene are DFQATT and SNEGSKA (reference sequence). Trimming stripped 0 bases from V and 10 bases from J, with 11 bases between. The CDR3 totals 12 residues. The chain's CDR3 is CSARDRIAPQYF. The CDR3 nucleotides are TGCAGTGCTAGAGATCGAATAGCCCCGCAGTATTTT.

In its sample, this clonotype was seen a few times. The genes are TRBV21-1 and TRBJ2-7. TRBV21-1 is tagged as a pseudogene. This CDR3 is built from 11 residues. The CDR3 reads CASNPIYEQYF. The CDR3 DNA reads TGTGCCAGCAACCCGATCTACGAGCAGTACTTC.

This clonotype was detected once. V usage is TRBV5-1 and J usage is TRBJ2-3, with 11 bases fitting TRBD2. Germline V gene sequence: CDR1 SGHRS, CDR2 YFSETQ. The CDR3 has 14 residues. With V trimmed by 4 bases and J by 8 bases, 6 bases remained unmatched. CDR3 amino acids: CASSQGLADLTQYF. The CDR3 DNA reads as TGCGCCAGCAGCCAGGGACTAGCGGATCTTACGCAGTATTTT. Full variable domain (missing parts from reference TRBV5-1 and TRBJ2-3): KAGVTQTPRYLIKTRGQQVTLSCSPISGHRSVSWYQQTPGQGLQFLFEYFSETQRNKGNFPGRFSGRQFSNSRSEMNVSTLELGDSALYLCASSQGLADLTQYFGPGTRLTVL.

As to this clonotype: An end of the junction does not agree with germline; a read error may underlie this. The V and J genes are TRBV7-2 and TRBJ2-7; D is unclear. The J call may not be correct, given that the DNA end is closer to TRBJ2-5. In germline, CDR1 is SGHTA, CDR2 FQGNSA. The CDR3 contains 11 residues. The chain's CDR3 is CAGSPAETQYF. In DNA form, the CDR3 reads TGTGCCGGCAGCCCCGCGGAGACCCAGTACTTC.

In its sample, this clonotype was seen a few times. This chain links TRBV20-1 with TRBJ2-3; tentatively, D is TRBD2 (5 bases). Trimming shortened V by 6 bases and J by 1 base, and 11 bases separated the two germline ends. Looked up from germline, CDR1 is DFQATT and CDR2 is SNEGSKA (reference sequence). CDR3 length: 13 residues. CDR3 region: CSARIARTDTQYF. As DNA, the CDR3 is TGCAGTGCCCGGATAGCGCGCACAGATACGCAGTATTTT.

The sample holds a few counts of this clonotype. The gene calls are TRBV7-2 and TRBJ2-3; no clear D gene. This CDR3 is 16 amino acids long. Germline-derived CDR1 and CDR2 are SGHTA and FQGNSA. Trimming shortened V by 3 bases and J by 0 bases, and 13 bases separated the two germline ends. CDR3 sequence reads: CASSLGPDTSTDTQYF. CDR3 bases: TGTGCCAGCAGCTTGGGTCCGGATACTAGCACAGATACGCAGTATTTT.

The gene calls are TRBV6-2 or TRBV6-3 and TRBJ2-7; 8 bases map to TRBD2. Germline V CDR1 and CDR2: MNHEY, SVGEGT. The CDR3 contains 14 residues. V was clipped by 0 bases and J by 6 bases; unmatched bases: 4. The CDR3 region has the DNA TGTGCCAGCAGTTACTCCGAGCTAGCGGGCGAGCAGTACTTC. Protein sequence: CASSYSELAGEQYF.

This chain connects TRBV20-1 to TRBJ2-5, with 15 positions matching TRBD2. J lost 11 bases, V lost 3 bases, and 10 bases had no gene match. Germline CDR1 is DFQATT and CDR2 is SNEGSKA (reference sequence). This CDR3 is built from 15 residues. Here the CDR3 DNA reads TGCAGTGCTAGTGCCTCGGGACTAGCGGGAGGAGAGCAGTACTTC. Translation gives CSASASGLAGGEQYF.

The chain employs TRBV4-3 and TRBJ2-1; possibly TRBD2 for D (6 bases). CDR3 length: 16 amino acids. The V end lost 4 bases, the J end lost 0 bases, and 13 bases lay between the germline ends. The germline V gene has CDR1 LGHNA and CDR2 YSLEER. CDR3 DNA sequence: TGCGCCAGCAGCCGTTCGGGACTTAGCTCCTACAATGAGCAGTTCTTC. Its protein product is CASSRSGLSSYNEQFF.

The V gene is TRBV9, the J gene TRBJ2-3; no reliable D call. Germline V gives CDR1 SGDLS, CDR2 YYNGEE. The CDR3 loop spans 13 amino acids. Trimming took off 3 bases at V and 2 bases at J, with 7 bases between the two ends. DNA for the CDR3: TGTGCCAGCAGCGAACAGACCACAGATACGCAGTATTTT. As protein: CASSEQTTDTQYF.

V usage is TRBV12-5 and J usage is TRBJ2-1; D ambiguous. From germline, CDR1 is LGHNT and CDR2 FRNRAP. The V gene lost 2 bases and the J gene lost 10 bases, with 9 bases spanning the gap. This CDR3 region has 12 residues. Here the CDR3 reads CASGLRRIEQFF. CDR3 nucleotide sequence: TGTGCTAGTGGTTTGCGGCGAATAGAGCAGTTCTTC.

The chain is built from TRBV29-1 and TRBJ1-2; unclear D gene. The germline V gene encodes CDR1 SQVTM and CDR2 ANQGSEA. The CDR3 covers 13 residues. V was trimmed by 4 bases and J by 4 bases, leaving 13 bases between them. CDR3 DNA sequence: TGCAGCGTTGGGTTAGGCCAAACCTATGGCTACACCTTC. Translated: CSVGLGQTYGYTF.